This T cell receptor beta chain was retrieved from a study of blood T cells in healthy people across ages. The V gene lost 1 base and the J gene lost 7 bases, with 17 bases spanning the gap. The CDR3 is made up of 16 amino acids. Germline CDR1 and CDR2: SGHTA and FQGTGA. Regarding this clonotype: Its matching antigen is unknown.

Study observations and caveats: Long-lived and aged donors differed, with more naive CD4+ cells and higher diversity in the long-lived.

A second roughly 7 to 11 cycle PCR used barcoded and J-beta primers. Unique molecular identifiers of 12 random nucleotides labeled each cDNA. One entry per CDR3 protein, called by TCRdb with MiXCR from the 5' RACE reads. The sample yields about 1,500,000 distinct CDR3 sequences, about 43% seen once. No fewer than 7 million PBMCs went into each sample. The V and J genes are TRBV7-3 and TRBJ2-1; possible D gene TRBD2, 6 bases. Material for sequencing was blood. The source of this sequence is a woman under 30 in good health. CDR3 loop: CASSLNHGGKLNEQFF. CDR3 nucleotide sequence: TGTGCCAGCAGCTTAAATCACGGGGGAAAATTAAATGAGCAGTTCTTC.